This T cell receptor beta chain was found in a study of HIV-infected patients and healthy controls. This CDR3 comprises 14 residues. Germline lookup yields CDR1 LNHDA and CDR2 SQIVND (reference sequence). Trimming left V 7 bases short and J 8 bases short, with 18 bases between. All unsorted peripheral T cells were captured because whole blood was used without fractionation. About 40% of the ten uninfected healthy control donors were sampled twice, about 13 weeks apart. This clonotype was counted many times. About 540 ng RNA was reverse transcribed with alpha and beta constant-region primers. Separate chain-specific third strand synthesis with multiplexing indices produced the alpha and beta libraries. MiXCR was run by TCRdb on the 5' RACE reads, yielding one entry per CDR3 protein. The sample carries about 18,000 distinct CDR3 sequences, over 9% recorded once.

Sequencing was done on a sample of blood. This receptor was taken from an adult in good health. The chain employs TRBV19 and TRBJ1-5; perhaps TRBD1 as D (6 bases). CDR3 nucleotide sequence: TGTGCCAGTACCGCGGACAGCGTTTATGAGCCCCAGCATTTT. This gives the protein CASTADSVYEPQHF.